This T cell receptor beta chain originates from a study of blood T cell repertoires in COVID-19. V gave up 2 bases and J gave up 1 base; unmatched junction bases: 25. Germline loops: CDR1 MRHNA, CDR2 SNTAGT. The CDR3 sequence is 22 residues long. Here immunoSEQ multiplex PCR was the method, and the copy in TCRdb shows in-frame clones only, minus some. The sample lists 150,000 to 200,000 clones, approximately 86% seen once, with about 6.5% in the top ten. The V call is TRBV6-4, the J call TRBJ1-2; 7 bases map to TRBD1. The receptor was derived from an elderly woman in a cohort sampled during active or convalescent COVID-19. Sample: peripheral blood. CDR3 residues: CASSDPETNRQGRRRVNYGYTF. Here the CDR3 DNA reads TGTGCCAGCAGTGACCCTGAAACCAACCGACAGGGTCGTAGGAGGGTTAACTATGGCTACACCTTC.